This T cell receptor (beta chain) was retrieved from a study of CD8 T cells in Susac syndrome. For the study at large: Patients with Susac syndrome were, at the time of blood collection, therapy-naive, maintained on corticosteroids, or maintained on intravenous immunoglobulin alone. Overall study findings and caveats: In total CD8+ repertoires, sixteen Susac-specific public clones were detected, and CD8+ TEMRA repertoires contained several.

Turning to this clonotype: Its target is unknown.

Reverse transcription of about 0.45 to 1 ug RNA was performed with random hexamers. Amplification of TCR beta CDR3 used immunoSEQ multiplex PCR across 54 Vbeta and 13 Jbeta. TCRdb re-derived calls from the immunoSEQ multiplex PCR reads in MiXCR, one entry per CDR3 protein. The repertoire includes fewer than 85,000 distinct CDR3 sequences, roughly 94% of them detected once, and about 0.45% sits in the top ten. The length of the CDR3 is 15 residues. Germline CDR1 MNHEY, CDR2 SVGAGI. The V end was cut by 0 bases, the J end by 4 bases, with 12 bases between. The chain links TRBV6-5 to TRBJ1-2; no reliable D call. The receptor was derived from a human donor with Susac syndrome. Sequenced sample: CD8+ T cells from PBMCs. CDR3: CASSYSFPVGYGYTF. The DNA for the CDR3 is TGTGCCAGCAGTTACTCGTTTCCAGTGGGCTATGGCTACACCTTC.